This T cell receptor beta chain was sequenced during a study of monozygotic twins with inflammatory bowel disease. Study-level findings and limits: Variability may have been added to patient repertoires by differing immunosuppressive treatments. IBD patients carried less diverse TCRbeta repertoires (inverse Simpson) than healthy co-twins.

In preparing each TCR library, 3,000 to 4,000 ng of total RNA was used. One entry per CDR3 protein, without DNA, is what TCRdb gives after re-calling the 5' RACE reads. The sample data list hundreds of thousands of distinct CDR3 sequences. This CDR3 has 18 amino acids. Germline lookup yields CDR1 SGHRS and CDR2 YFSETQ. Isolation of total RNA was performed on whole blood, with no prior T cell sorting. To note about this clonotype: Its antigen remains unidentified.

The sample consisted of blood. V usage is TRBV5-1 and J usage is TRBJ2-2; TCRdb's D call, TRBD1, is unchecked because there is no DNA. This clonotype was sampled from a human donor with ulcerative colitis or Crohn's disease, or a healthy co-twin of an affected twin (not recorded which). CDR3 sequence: CASSRWWTGMTNTGELFF. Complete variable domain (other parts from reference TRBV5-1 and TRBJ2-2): KAGVTQTPRYLIKTRGQQVTLSCSPISGHRSVSWYQQTPGQGLQFLFEYFSETQRNKGNFPGRFSGRQFSNSRSEMNVSTLELGDSALYLCASSRWWTGMTNTGELFFGEGSRLTVL.